Listed here are 32 T cell receptor beta chains from one sample, sequenced in a study of cytomegalovirus exposure and HLA in healthy donors. In the PCR, 60 Vbeta and 13 Jbeta primers were used. Some clones are missing from TCRdb's copy, which holds only in-frame ones; the method was immunoSEQ multiplex PCR. Here the sample spans fewer than 65,000 clones, about 90% being singletons. Specimen: PBMCs. These receptors all stem from a young man in good health and CMV-seronegative.

V gene TRBV18 combines with J gene TRBJ1-2; 7 positions match TRBD1. The CDR3 loop spans 15 amino acids. V was clipped by 3 bases and J by 4 bases; unmatched bases: 8. Germline loops: CDR1 KGHSH, CDR2 LQKENI. For the CDR3, the DNA is TGTGCCAGCTCACCGGGACAGAGACCTTCCTATGGCTACACCTTC. It codes for CASSPGQRPSYGYTF.

The sample holds one count of this clone. V usage is TRBV2 and J usage is TRBJ2-2, with 8 bases matching TRBD1. The germline V gene encodes CDR1 SNHLY and CDR2 FYNNEI. This CDR3 comprises 16 residues. J lost 3 bases, V lost 7 bases, and 10 bases had no gene match. The CDR3 region is CASKIRGQEDTGELFF. The CDR3 nucleotides read TGTGCCAGCAAGATCAGGGGGCAGGAGGACACCGGGGAGCTGTTTTTT.

The V call is TRBV21-1, the J call TRBJ2-5; the table calls TRBD2, which could not be checked here. TRBV21-1 is deemed a pseudogene. The CDR3 has 16 amino acids. CDR3 nucleotide sequence: TGTGCCAGCAGCAAAGGAAGCGGGGGGCATGGGGAGACCCAGTACTTC. Translation: CASSKGSGGHGETQYF.

The rearrangement uses TRBV4-1 and TRBJ1-2, with D maybe TRBD1 (6 bases). There are 13 residues in the CDR3. The germline CDR1 and CDR2 sequences are MGHRA and YSYEKL. V gave up 1 base and J gave up 8 bases, with 11 bases separating them. The CDR3 nucleotides are TGCGCCAGCAGCCAAGTTACAGGGAACGGCTACACCTTC. This translates into CASSQVTGNGYTF.

This sequence joins TRBV4-1 and TRBJ2-3; 8 nucleotides agree with TRBD2. The CDR3 totals 17 residues. Germline CDR1 MGHRA, CDR2 YSYEKL. V was clipped by 0 bases and J by 2 bases; unmatched bases: 7. For the CDR3, the DNA is TGCGCCAGCAGCCAAGACAAACTAGCGGTTCCCACAGATACGCAGTATTTT. It translates to CASSQDKLAVPTDTQYF.

The J gene is TRBJ2-5, the V gene TRBV7-6, with 10 positions matching TRBD2. Germline CDR1 and CDR2: SGHVS and FNYEAQ. V gave up 0 bases and J gave up 5 bases; unmatched junction bases: 9. This CDR3 spans 17 amino acids. CDR3: CASSLALLAGTRETQYF. The CDR3 coding sequence is TGTGCCAGCAGCTTAGCACTACTAGCGGGGACGAGGGAGACCCAGTACTTC. Supplemented by reference TRBV7-6 and TRBJ2-5, the full variable domain reads GAGVSQSPRYKVTKRGQDVALRCDPISGHVSLYWYRQALGQGPEFLTYFNYEAQQDKSGLPNDRFSAERPEGSISTLTIQRTEQRDSAMYRCASSLALLAGTRETQYFGPGTRLLVL.

J is TRBJ1-1 and V is TRBV5-1; 7 positions agree with TRBD1. The CDR3 has 15 residues. The ends lost 0 bases at V and 0 bases at J; junction bases unmatched: 2. CDR1 and CDR2 (germline): SGHRS, YFSETQ. The CDR3 sequence is CASSLGDSVNTEAFF. The CDR3 nucleotides are TGCGCCAGCAGCTTGGGGGACAGTGTGAACACTGAAGCTTTCTTT. Full variable domain (outside the CDR3, taken from reference TRBV5-1 and TRBJ1-1): KAGVTQTPRYLIKTRGQQVTLSCSPISGHRSVSWYQQTPGQGLQFLFEYFSETQRNKGNFPGRFSGRQFSNSRSEMNVSTLELGDSALYLCASSLGDSVNTEAFFGQGTRLTVV.

The chain recombines TRBV5-6 with TRBJ2-1; D unclear. V was cut by 0 bases and J by 4 bases, with 14 bases left in between. Looked up from germline, CDR1 is SGHDT and CDR2 is YYEEEE. CDR3 length equals 16 residues. The CDR3 DNA reads TGTGCCAGCAGCTTGGCCGGTGAGGTCATTTACAATGAGCAGTTCTTC. It is translated as CASSLAGEVIYNEQFF.

The chain links TRBV25-1 to TRBJ1-6, with 8 bases aligning to TRBD1. J gave up 4 bases and V 3 bases, and 2 bases lay outside the gene matches. The CDR3 consists of 15 residues. From germline, CDR1 is MGHDK and CDR2 SYGVNS. The CDR3 DNA is TGTGCCAGCAGTGAGGACAGGGTATATAATTCACCCCTCCACTTT. Translated: CASSEDRVYNSPLHF.

The chain recombines TRBV9 with TRBJ1-6; D is ambiguous. The germline gives CDR1 SGDLS, CDR2 YYNGEE. This CDR3 spans 12 amino acids. Trimming pared 3 bases from V and 13 bases from J, leaving 11 bases between. The CDR3 protein is CASSGGGSPLHF. In nucleotides, the CDR3 is TGTGCCAGCAGCGGTGGCGGGTCTCCCCTCCACTTT. The variable domain in full, with the rest retrieved from reference TRBV9 and TRBJ1-6, is DSGVTQTPKHLITATGQRVTLRCSPRSGDLSVYWYQQSLDQGLQFLIQYYNGEERAKGNILERFSAQQFPDLHSELNLSSLELGDSALYFCASSGGGSPLHFGNGTRLTVT.

This clone turned up a few times. V and J are TRBV19 and TRBJ1-2; 8 nucleotides align to TRBD1. Germline CDR1 reads LNHDA; CDR2 reads SQIVND (reference sequence). J lost 4 bases, V lost 5 bases, and 9 bases had no gene match. This CDR3 has 15 amino acids. The CDR3 loop is CASSPSGQGLYGYTF. The CDR3 nucleotides are TGTGCCAGTAGTCCCAGCGGACAGGGCCTCTATGGCTACACCTTC.

This clone was seen only a few times. This chain links TRBV2 with TRBJ2-3, with TRBD2 matching 10 bases. Germline CDR1 and CDR2: SNHLY and FYNNEI. Germline trimming cut 3 bases from V and 2 bases from J; bases unmatched to any gene: 8. This CDR3 contains 17 residues. CDR3 coding DNA: TGTGCCAGCAGTGACGACGGGACTAGCGATATCACAGATACGCAGTATTTT. Protein product: CASSDDGTSDITDTQYF.

The chain uses TRBV6-5 and TRBJ1-2; D call uncertain. The CDR3 length is 13 residues. Germline CDR1 and CDR2: MNHEY and SVGAGI. V dropped 6 bases and J dropped 0 bases, with 8 bases sitting between them. The CDR3 here is CASRRVTNYGYTF. The CDR3 coding sequence is TGTGCCAGCAGGCGGGTAACTAACTATGGCTACACCTTC.

The chain couples TRBV28 to TRBJ2-3; 7 positions match TRBD1. Losses at the gene ends were 10 bases for V and 4 bases for J; bases not matched to a gene: 14. From germline, CDR1 is MDHEN and CDR2 SYDVKM. The CDR3 spans 15 residues. CDR3 nucleotide sequence: TGTGCCACCCTTTTCCAGACAGGGCTGGCAGATACGCAGTATTTT. As protein: CATLFQTGLADTQYF.

The genes are TRBV7-2 and TRBJ1-2; tentatively, D is TRBD1 (5 bases). V dropped 1 base and J dropped 6 bases, with 15 bases sitting between them. The germline CDR1 and CDR2 sequences are SGHTA and FQGNSA. The CDR3 covers 15 residues. This chain's CDR3 is CASSLGSGGGNGYTF. DNA for the CDR3: TGTGCCAGCAGCTTAGGGTCGGGTGGGGGGAATGGCTACACCTTC.

V is TRBV5-6 and J is TRBJ2-7; 9 bases agree with TRBD1. CDR1 and CDR2 (germline): SGHDT, YYEEEE. The junction had 7 bases not matched to a gene; V was cut back by 1 base and J by 2 bases. The CDR3 loop spans 16 amino acids. The CDR3 spells CASSLSQGAFTYEQYF. DNA of the CDR3: TGTGCCAGCAGCTTGTCACAGGGGGCATTCACCTACGAGCAGTACTTC.

The V gene is TRBV30, the J gene TRBJ2-7; 8 nucleotides line up with TRBD2. CDR1 and CDR2 (germline): GTSNPN, SVGIG (reference sequence). With V trimmed by 1 base and J by 6 bases, 11 bases remained unmatched. The CDR3 runs to 15 residues. The DNA for the CDR3 is TGTGCCTGGAGTGATTCGGGACTAGTTGATAGCGAGCAGTACTTC. Translating gives CAWSDSGLVDSEQYF.

The rearrangement links TRBV2 to TRBJ1-4; 7 nucleotides align to TRBD1. Germline V gene sequence: CDR1 SNHLY, CDR2 FYNNEI. The CDR3 covers 13 residues. Trimming at V came to 10 bases and at J to 5 bases, leaving 7 bases not matched to a gene. The CDR3 nucleotides are TGTGCCAACAGGGGACAAGTAAATGAAAAACTGTTTTTT. This sequence encodes CANRGQVNEKLFF.

The chain combines TRBV2 with TRBJ2-4, with 10 nucleotides matching TRBD1. Germline V gives CDR1 SNHLY, CDR2 FYNNEI. Unmatched junction bases numbered 3, after V lost 4 bases and J lost 6 bases. The CDR3 totals 14 residues. The CDR3 DNA sequence: TGTGCCAGCAGTGCCGACAGGGGGCTAAACATTCAGTACTTC. It yields the protein CASSADRGLNIQYF.

This chain links TRBV7-9 with TRBJ2-7; TRBD2 is a possible D gene (5 bases). V lost 1 base, J lost 5 bases, and 6 bases lay in between. Germline CDR1 reads SEHNR; CDR2 reads FQNEAQ (reference sequence). The CDR3 covers 12 residues. The CDR3 bases are TGTGCCAGCAGCTTAGGGCGGGACGAGCAGTACTTC. Encoded protein: CASSLGRDEQYF.

This clone was counted a single time. J is TRBJ2-5 and V is TRBV11-2; D may be TRBD1 (7 bases). This CDR3 is built from 14 residues. Germline V gives CDR1 SGHAT, CDR2 FQNNGV. Trimming removed 5 bases from V and 3 bases from J, with 13 bases in between. This CDR3 is CASSPTRGEETQYF. The CDR3 nucleotides are TGTGCCAGCAGCCCAACCAGGGGGGAAGAGACCCAGTACTTC.

This chain uses TRBV5-1 with TRBJ2-5, with D possibly being TRBD1 (6 bases). The germline V gene has CDR1 SGHRS and CDR2 YFSETQ. The V and J ends lost 3 bases and 0 bases respectively, with 15 bases between them. The CDR3 is 16 residues long. The CDR3 reads CASSWYDRWYQETQYF. CDR3 DNA sequence: TGCGCCAGCAGCTGGTACGACAGGTGGTACCAAGAGACCCAGTACTTC. The whole variable domain, filled in from reference TRBV5-1 and TRBJ2-5, reads KAGVTQTPRYLIKTRGQQVTLSCSPISGHRSVSWYQQTPGQGLQFLFEYFSETQRNKGNFPGRFSGRQFSNSRSEMNVSTLELGDSALYLCASSWYDRWYQETQYFGPGTRLLVL.

This rearrangement joins TRBV28 to TRBJ1-1; the match to TRBD1 covers 7 bases. Trimming cost V 3 bases and J 5 bases; bases outside gene matches: 6. Germline V gene sequence: CDR1 MDHEN, CDR2 SYDVKM. This CDR3 has 14 residues. CDR3 amino acids: CASSFRQGVTEAFF. CDR3 DNA sequence: TGTGCCAGCAGTTTCAGACAGGGCGTGACTGAAGCTTTCTTT.

This sequence joins TRBV6-1 and TRBJ1-5; 7 bases are shared with TRBD1. The CDR3 loop spans 15 amino acids. The J segment lost 3 bases and the V segment lost 7 bases, leaving 9 bases of the junction unmatched. Germline V gene lookup returns CDR1 MNHNS and CDR2 SASEGT. CDR3 coding DNA: TGTGCCAGCACCCAAAGGACAGGACACAATCAGCCCCAGCATTTT. It specifies CASTQRTGHNQPQHF.

This clone showed up just once. CDR3 sequence: CASSLSGGLSYTF. The DNA for the CDR3 is TGTGCCAGCAGTTTATCGGGGGGACTATCCTACACCTTC. The chain uses TRBV27 and TRBJ1-2; a weak D match, TRBD1 (5 bases). The CDR3 spans 13 residues. Trimming took 0 bases from V and 10 from J, leaving 12 bases between them. Germline lookup yields CDR1 MNHEY and CDR2 SMNVEV (reference sequence).

This chain links TRBV4-1 with TRBJ2-7; D possibly corresponds to TRBD2 (7 bases). CDR3 length: 14 amino acids. CDR1 is MGHRA, CDR2 YSYEKL, per germline. Between the trimmed V and J ends, which lost 2 bases and 2 bases, there was a span of 10 bases. In DNA form, the CDR3 reads TGCGCCAGCAGCCAACGAGGGGGGGCCTACGAGCAGTACTTC. It yields the protein CASSQRGGAYEQYF.

The chain employs TRBV7-8 and TRBJ2-7; 12 bases map to TRBD1. The trim removed 7 bases at V and 6 bases at J, leaving 7 bases unmatched. This CDR3 comprises 14 residues. CDR1 and CDR2 from the germline V gene are SGHVS and FQNEAQ. The DNA for the CDR3 is TGTGCCAGCATCCCCGGGACAGGGGGCATCGAGCAGTACTTC. Its protein is CASIPGTGGIEQYF.

The chain carries TRBV30 and TRBJ2-1, with TRBD2 identical over 10 bases. CDR1 is GTSNPN, CDR2 SVGIG, per germline (reference sequence). V trimming: 7 bases; J trimming: 6 bases; junction bases outside the gene matches: 9. The CDR3 is made up of 14 amino acids. The DNA of the CDR3 is TGTGCCTCCCTCCCAGCGGGGGGGCCCAATGAGCAGTTCTTC. As protein: CASLPAGGPNEQFF.

The V and J genes are TRBV14 and TRBJ2-7; D possibly corresponds to TRBD2 (6 bases). The CDR3 contains 15 residues. Germline CDR1 SGHDN, CDR2 FVKESK. The V end lost 1 base, the J end lost 0 bases, and 10 bases lay between the germline ends. The CDR3 DNA reads as TGTGCCAGCAGCCAAGTCGGGGGTAGCTCCTACGAGCAGTACTTC. Protein: CASSQVGGSSYEQYF.

This clone has more than one count but fewer than ten. The genes are TRBV10-3 and TRBJ1-3; D is uncertain. Trimming left V 8 bases short and J 1 base short, with 9 bases between. Germline lookup yields CDR1 ENHRY and CDR2 SYGVKD. CDR3 length: 13 amino acids. This CDR3 reads CAIQRDSGNTIYF. DNA of the CDR3: TGTGCCATCCAACGAGATTCTGGAAACACCATATATTTT.

The rearrangement links TRBV6-5 to TRBJ1-5; D is ambiguous. V dropped 4 bases and J dropped 3 bases, with 10 bases sitting between them. CDR1 and CDR2 (germline): MNHEY, SVGAGI. CDR3 length: 14 amino acids. The CDR3 here is CASSSLFPNQPQHF. In nucleotides, the CDR3 is TGTGCCAGCAGTTCCCTCTTCCCCAATCAGCCCCAGCATTTT.

CDR3 in DNA: TGTGCCTGGGGCCCCGGGACAGGTATAGGATCGGGTGAAAAACTGTTTTTT. Protein: CAWGPGTGIGSGEKLFF. The chain recombines TRBV30 with TRBJ1-4, with 8 bases lining up with TRBD1. This CDR3 spans 17 amino acids. J was trimmed by 7 bases and V by 5 bases; bases with no gene match: 18. The germline gives CDR1 GTSNPN, CDR2 SVGIG (reference sequence).